A single sample is the source of the 18 T cell receptor beta chains below, sequenced in a study of T cell responses to AZD1222 COVID-19 vaccine listed by TCRdb under 2021. The label giving this sample's time point can be read as: baseline before first vaccination. Library preparation was by the immunoSEQ multiplex PCR assay. TCRdb took over this immuneACCESS table, retaining in-frame rearrangements with V and J assigned. Such tables are incomplete; in checked studies, under half of the missing clones stem from an unresolved V gene, and the remainder is unexplained. The sample profile shows some 94,000 clones; approximately 90% of them were found once. Together, the top ten hold approximately 11% of the sample. The sample was peripheral blood, taken on day 0 of AZD1222 vaccination. The receptors come from an adult in good health.

The chain employs TRBV7-3 and TRBJ1-1, with D tentatively TRBD1 (6 bases). Trimming stripped 1 base from V and 5 bases from J, with 20 bases between. The CDR3 sequence is 17 residues long. CDR1 SGHTA and CDR2 FQGTGA come from the germline V gene. CDR3: CASSLKASSGVRTEAFF. The CDR3 coding sequence is TGTGCCAGCAGCTTAAAGGCCTCCTCAGGGGTGAGAACTGAAGCTTTCTTT.

This clone was observed a few times. The V gene is TRBV19, the J gene TRBJ1-3; D remains ambiguous. CDR1 LNHDA and CDR2 SQIVND come from the germline V gene (reference sequence). V was shortened by 10 bases and J by 0 bases, with 13 bases between the two germline ends. The CDR3 consists of 14 residues. Here the CDR3 DNA reads TGTGCCACCAGCATACGGAGCTCTGGAAACACCATATATTTT. As protein: CATSIRSSGNTIYF.

The chain combines TRBV5-8 with TRBJ1-6; D gene ambiguous. Germline V gene lookup returns CDR1 SGHTS and CDR2 YDEGEE. The CDR3 length is 11 residues. The V and J ends lost 3 bases and 14 bases respectively, with 9 bases between them. CDR3 DNA sequence: TGTGCCAGCAGCTCGTATGCGGCCCTCCACTTT. Translation gives CASSSYAALHF.

The chain is built from TRBV3-1 (or the pseudogene TRBV3-2) and TRBJ2-4, with D perhaps given as TRBD1 or TRBD2 (5 bases each). The CDR3 has 18 residues. V was pared by 0 bases and J by 1 base, with 16 bases between. CDR1 is LGHDT, CDR2 YNNKEL, per germline (reference sequence). The CDR3 protein is CASSQDREGFVAKNIQYF. DNA of the CDR3: TGTGCCAGCAGCCAAGATCGAGAGGGGTTCGTGGCCAAAAACATTCAGTACTTC.

The chain combines TRBV27 with TRBJ1-1; no clear D gene. This CDR3 region has 14 residues. Germline CDR1 is MNHEY and CDR2 is SMNVEV (reference sequence). The V gene lost 5 bases and the J gene lost 2 bases, with 12 bases spanning the gap. CDR3 sequence reads: CASSQLLENTEAFF. Here the CDR3 DNA reads TGTGCCAGCAGTCAACTCCTAGAAAACACTGAAGCTTTCTTT.

This chain uses TRBV5-1 with TRBJ1-2; a weak D match, TRBD1 (6 bases). V lost 0 bases and J lost 4, with 16 bases in between. CDR3 length equals 16 residues. Germline values: CDR1 SGHRS, CDR2 YFSETQ. The CDR3 nucleotides are TGCGCCAGCAGCTTGGACAGGGTACTTAAGTTCTATGGCTACACCTTC. Translation: CASSLDRVLKFYGYTF.

The chain is built from TRBV6-5 and TRBJ2-3; the match to TRBD2 covers 9 bases. The V gene end was trimmed by 7 bases and the J gene end by 2 bases; junction bases not matched to a gene: 4. From germline, CDR1 is MNHEY and CDR2 SVGAGI. There are 14 residues in the CDR3. The CDR3 region is CASKGGGDTDTQYF. For the CDR3, the DNA is TGTGCCAGCAAGGGCGGGGGGGACACAGATACGCAGTATTTT.

In its sample, this clone was seen once. V usage is TRBV30 and J usage is TRBJ2-1; 11 nucleotides align to TRBD2. Trimming at V came to 8 bases and at J to 2 bases, leaving 5 bases not matched to a gene. Germline values: CDR1 GTSNPN, CDR2 SVGIG (reference sequence). The CDR3 is made up of 14 amino acids. The CDR3: CAVKLAGAYNEQFF. CDR3 DNA: TGTGCCGTCAAACTAGCGGGAGCCTACAATGAGCAGTTCTTC.

This sequence joins TRBV30 and TRBJ1-1, with D unresolved. The CDR3 runs 12 residues. Germline-derived CDR1 and CDR2 are GTSNPN and SVGIG (reference sequence). Trimming pared 3 bases from V and 5 bases from J, leaving 10 bases between. CDR3: CAWRVGPTEAFF. The CDR3, as DNA: TGTGCCTGGAGGGTAGGACCGACTGAAGCTTTCTTT.

V and J are TRBV2 and TRBJ2-2; D possibly corresponds to TRBD2 (7 bases). V lost 5 bases, J lost 6 bases, and 22 bases lay in between. This CDR3 is 17 amino acids long. Germline V gene sequence: CDR1 SNHLY, CDR2 FYNNEI. The CDR3 coding sequence is TGTGCCAGCAGTCTACGTGGGGCGGGGGCCGCCGCCGGGGAGCTGTTTTTT. Protein sequence: CASSLRGAGAAAGELFF.

The chain carries TRBV27 and TRBJ1-3; D is perhaps TRBD1 (5 bases). This CDR3 contains 16 residues. The germline CDR1 and CDR2 sequences are MNHEY and SMNVEV (reference sequence). V dropped 3 bases and J dropped 6 bases, with 18 bases sitting between them. Here the CDR3 DNA reads TGTGCCAGCAGTTTTGTATTCGTGGACAAAGTAAACACCATATATTTT. This translates into CASSFVFVDKVNTIYF.

This chain links TRBV30 with TRBJ1-2, with 11 bases fitting TRBD1. Per the germline V gene, CDR1 is GTSNPN and CDR2 is SVGIG (reference sequence). Trimming at V came to 3 bases and at J to 3 bases, leaving 3 bases not matched to a gene. CDR3 size: 14 residues. The DNA for the CDR3 is TGTGCCTGGAGAAGGACAGGGGGCTACTATGGCTACACCTTC. This encodes CAWRRTGGYYGYTF.

The rearrangement links TRBV28 to TRBJ2-2; D remains ambiguous. The CDR3 sequence is 12 residues long. Between the trimmed V and J ends, which lost 10 bases and 1 base, there was a span of 7 bases. The germline gives CDR1 MDHEN, CDR2 SYDVKM. CDR3 in DNA: TGTGCCACCTATGAGAACACCGGGGAGCTGTTTTTT. Encoded protein: CATYENTGELFF.

The chain links TRBV28 to TRBJ1-2; 9 bases are a match to TRBD1. V trimming: 8 bases; J trimming: 2 bases; junction bases outside the gene matches: 3. From germline, CDR1 is MDHEN and CDR2 SYDVKM. This CDR3 contains 13 residues. The CDR3 protein is CASGTGPNYGYTF. CDR3 sequence (DNA): TGTGCCAGCGGGACAGGGCCAAACTATGGCTACACCTTC.

J is TRBJ2-1 and V is TRBV6-2 or TRBV6-3; 9 positions agree with TRBD1. From germline, CDR1 is MNHEY and CDR2 SVGEGT. V lost 2 bases and J lost 10; bases outside the gene matches: 6. The CDR3 sequence is 14 residues long. DNA of the CDR3: TGTGCCAGCAGTTACAGGGACAGGGTTAACGAGCAGTTCTTC. It specifies CASSYRDRVNEQFF.

Only one count was recorded for this clone. V gene TRBV11-2 combines with J gene TRBJ2-5, with 9 bases fitting TRBD2. Germline trimming cut 3 bases from V and 3 bases from J; bases unmatched to any gene: 8. CDR1 and CDR2 from the germline V gene are SGHAT and FQNNGV. The CDR3 sequence is 16 residues long. Here the CDR3 reads CASSFVSSGMEETQYF. The DNA of the CDR3 is TGTGCCAGCAGCTTCGTGTCTAGCGGGATGGAAGAGACCCAGTACTTC. Looking up the rest from reference TRBV11-2 and TRBJ2-5 gives the full variable domain: EAGVAQSPRYKIIEKRQSVAFWCNPISGHATLYWYQQILGQGPKLLIQFQNNGVVDDSQLPKDRFSAERLKGVDSTLKIQPAKLEDSAVYLCASSFVSSGMEETQYFGPGTRLLVL.

This sequence joins TRBV4-1 and TRBJ1-5, with a weak D call TRBD1 (5 bases). The V end lost 1 base, the J end lost 4 bases, and 14 bases lay between the germline ends. Germline V gene data show CDR1 as MGHRA and CDR2 as YSYEKL. CDR3 size: 16 residues. CDR3 protein: CASSQAGTQGNQPQHF. The DNA of the CDR3 is TGCGCCAGCAGCCAAGCTGGGACCCAAGGGAATCAGCCCCAGCATTTT.

This chain uses TRBV24-1 with TRBJ1-2; possible D gene TRBD1, 5 bases. V lost 9 bases to trimming and J lost 5 bases, with 12 bases between them. CDR3 length: 12 residues. CDR1 and CDR2 (germline): KGHDR, SFDVKD. This chain's CDR3 is CATPRQPYGYTF. In nucleotides, the CDR3 is TGTGCCACCCCAAGACAGCCTTATGGCTACACCTTC.